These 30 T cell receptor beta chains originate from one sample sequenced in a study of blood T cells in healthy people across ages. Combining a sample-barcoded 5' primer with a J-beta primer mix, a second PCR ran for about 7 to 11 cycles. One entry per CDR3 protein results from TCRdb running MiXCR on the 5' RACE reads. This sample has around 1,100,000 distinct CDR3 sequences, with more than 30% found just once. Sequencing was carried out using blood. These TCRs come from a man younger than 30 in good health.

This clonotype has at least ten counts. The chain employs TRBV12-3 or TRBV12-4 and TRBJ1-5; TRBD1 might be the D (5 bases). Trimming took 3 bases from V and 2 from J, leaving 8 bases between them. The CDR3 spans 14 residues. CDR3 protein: CASSLAGGNQPQHF. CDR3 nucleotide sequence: TGTGCCAGCAGTTTGGCGGGGGGCAATCAGCCCCAGCATTTT.

CDR3 coding DNA: TGTGCCAGCAGCCCCAGGGACTCCCCAGGGGAAAAACTGTTTTTT. It codes for CASSPRDSPGEKLFF. The genes are TRBV6-6 and TRBJ1-4, with D perhaps TRBD1 (5 bases). V shed 6 bases and J shed 8 bases, with 19 bases lying between them. The CDR3 is 15 amino acids. In germline, CDR1 is MNHNY, CDR2 SVGAGI (reference sequence).

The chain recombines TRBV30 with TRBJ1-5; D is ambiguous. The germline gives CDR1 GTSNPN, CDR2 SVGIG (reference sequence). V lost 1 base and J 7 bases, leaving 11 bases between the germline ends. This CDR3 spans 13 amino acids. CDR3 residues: CAWSEEGGQPQHF. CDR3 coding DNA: TGTGCCTGGAGTGAGGAAGGAGGGCAGCCCCAGCATTTT.

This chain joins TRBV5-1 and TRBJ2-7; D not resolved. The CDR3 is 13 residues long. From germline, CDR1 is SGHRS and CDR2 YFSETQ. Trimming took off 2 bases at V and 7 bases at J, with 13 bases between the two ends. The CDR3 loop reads CASSFGPSSEQYF. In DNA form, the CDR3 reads TGCGCCAGCAGCTTCGGGCCCTCATCAGAGCAGTACTTC.

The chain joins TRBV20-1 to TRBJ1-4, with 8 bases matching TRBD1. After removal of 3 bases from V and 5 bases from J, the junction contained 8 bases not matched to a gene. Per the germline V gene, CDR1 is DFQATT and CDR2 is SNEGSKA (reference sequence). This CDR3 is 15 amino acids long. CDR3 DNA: TGCAGTGCTAGGTTTACGGGACAGGAAAATGAAAAACTGTTTTTT. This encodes CSARFTGQENEKLFF.

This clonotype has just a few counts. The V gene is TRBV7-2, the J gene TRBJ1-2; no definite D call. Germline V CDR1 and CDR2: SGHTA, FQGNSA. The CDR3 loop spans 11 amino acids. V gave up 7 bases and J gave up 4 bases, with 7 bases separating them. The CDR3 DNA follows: TGTGCCAGCAAATACAGCTATGGCTACACCTTC. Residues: CASKYSYGYTF.

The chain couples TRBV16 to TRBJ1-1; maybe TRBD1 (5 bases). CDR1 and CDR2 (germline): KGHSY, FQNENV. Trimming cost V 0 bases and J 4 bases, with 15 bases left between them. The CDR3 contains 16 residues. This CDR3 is CASSQSEAGLGTEAFF. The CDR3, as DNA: TGTGCCAGCAGCCAATCGGAGGCAGGGTTAGGCACTGAAGCTTTCTTT.

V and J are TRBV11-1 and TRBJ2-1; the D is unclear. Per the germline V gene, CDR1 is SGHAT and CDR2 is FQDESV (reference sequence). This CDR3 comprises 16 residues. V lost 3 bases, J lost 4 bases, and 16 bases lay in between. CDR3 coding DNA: TGTGCCAGCAGCTTGGTCAGGAGTAGGCCTTACAATGAGCAGTTCTTC. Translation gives CASSLVRSRPYNEQFF.

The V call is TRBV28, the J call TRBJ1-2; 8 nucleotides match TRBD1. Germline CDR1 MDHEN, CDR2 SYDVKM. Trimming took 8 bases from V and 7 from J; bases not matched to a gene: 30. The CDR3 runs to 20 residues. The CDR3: CASLSWPRGKGQGNPSGYTF. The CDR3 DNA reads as TGTGCCAGCCTCAGTTGGCCCCGAGGGAAAGGACAGGGAAATCCTAGTGGCTACACCTTC.

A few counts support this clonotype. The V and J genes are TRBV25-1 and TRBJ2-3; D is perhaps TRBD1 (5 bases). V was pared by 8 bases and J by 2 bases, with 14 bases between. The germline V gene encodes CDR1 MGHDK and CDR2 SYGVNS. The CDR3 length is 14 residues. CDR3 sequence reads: CASQLGHDTDTQYF. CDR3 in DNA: TGTGCCAGCCAACTGGGGCATGACACAGATACGCAGTATTTT.

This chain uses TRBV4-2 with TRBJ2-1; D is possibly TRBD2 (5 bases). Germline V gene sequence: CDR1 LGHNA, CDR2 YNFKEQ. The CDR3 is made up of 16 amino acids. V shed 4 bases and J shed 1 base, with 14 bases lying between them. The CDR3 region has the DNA TGTGCCAGCAGCCTCCGGGCCCGGGGATCCTACAATGAGCAGTTCTTC. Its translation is CASSLRARGSYNEQFF.

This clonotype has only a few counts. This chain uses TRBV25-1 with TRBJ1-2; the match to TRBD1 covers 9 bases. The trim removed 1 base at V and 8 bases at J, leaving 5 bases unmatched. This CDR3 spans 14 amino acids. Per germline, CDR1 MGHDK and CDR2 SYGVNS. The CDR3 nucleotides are TGTGCCAGCAGTGAATCCGGGACAGGGCTAGGCTACACCTTC. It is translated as CASSESGTGLGYTF.

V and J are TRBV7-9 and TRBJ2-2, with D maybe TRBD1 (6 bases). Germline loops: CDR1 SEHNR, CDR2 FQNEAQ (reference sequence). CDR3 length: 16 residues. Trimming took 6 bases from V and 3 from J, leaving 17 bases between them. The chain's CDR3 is CASSLGWAGDTGELFF. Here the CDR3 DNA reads TGTGCCAGCAGTCTTGGATGGGCAGGGGACACCGGGGAGCTGTTTTTT.

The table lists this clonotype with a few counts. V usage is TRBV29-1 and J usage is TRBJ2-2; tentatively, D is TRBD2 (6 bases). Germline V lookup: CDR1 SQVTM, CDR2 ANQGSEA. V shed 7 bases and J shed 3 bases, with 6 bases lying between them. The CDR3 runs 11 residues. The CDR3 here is CSGGDTGELFF. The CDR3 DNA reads TGCAGCGGGGGGGACACCGGGGAGCTGTTTTTT.

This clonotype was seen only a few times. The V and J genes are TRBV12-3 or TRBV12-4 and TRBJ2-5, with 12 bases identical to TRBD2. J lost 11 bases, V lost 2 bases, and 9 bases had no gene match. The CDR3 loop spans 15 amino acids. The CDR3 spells CASSLSSGGVDEQYF. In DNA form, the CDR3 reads TGTGCCAGCAGTTTATCTAGCGGGGGGGTTGATGAGCAGTACTTC.

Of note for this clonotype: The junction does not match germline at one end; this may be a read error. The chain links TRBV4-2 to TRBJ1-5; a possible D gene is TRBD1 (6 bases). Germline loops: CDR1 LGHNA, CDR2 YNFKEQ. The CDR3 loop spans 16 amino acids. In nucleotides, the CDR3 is TGTGCCAACAGCCACAACCTTGGACAGAGCAATCAGCCCCAGCATTTT. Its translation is CANSHNLGQSNQPQHF.

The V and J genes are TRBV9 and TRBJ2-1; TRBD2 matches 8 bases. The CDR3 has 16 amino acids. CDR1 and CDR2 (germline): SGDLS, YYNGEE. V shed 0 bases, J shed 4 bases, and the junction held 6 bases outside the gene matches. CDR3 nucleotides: TGTGCCAGCAGCGTAGCTCTTAGCGGGGCATACAATGAGCAGTTCTTC. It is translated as CASSVALSGAYNEQFF. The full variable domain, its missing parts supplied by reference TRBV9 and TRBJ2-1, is DSGVTQTPKHLITATGQRVTLRCSPRSGDLSVYWYQQSLDQGLQFLIQYYNGEERAKGNILERFSAQQFPDLHSELNLSSLELGDSALYFCASSVALSGAYNEQFFGPGTRLTVL.

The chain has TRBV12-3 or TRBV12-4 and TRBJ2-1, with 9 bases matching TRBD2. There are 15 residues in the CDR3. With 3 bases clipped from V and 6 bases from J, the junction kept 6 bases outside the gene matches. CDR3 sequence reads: CASSFGTSLVNEQFF. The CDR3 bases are TGTGCCAGCAGTTTTGGGACTAGCCTTGTCAATGAGCAGTTCTTC.

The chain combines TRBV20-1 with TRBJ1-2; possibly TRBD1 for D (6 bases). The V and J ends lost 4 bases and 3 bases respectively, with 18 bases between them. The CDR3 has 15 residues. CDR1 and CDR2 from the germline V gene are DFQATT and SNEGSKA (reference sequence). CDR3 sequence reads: CSATQGGGSDYGYTF. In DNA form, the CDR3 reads TGCAGTGCTACCCAGGGAGGGGGTAGTGACTATGGCTACACCTTC.

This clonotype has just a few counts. Here the CDR3 DNA reads TGTGCCAGCATCTCTGACTCTACGAACACCGGGGAGCTGTTTTTT. This gives the protein CASISDSTNTGELFF. V gene TRBV7-2 combines with J gene TRBJ2-2; D is uncertain. The CDR3 extends over 15 amino acids. Trimming took off 7 bases at V and 0 bases at J, with 12 bases between the two ends. Looked up from germline, CDR1 is SGHTA and CDR2 is FQGNSA.

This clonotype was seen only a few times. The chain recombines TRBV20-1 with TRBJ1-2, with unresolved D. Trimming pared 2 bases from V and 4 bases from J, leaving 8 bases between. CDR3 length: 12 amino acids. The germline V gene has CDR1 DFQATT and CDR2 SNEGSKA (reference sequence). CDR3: CSARRESYGYTF. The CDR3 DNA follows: TGCAGTGCTAGACGGGAATCCTATGGCTACACCTTC.

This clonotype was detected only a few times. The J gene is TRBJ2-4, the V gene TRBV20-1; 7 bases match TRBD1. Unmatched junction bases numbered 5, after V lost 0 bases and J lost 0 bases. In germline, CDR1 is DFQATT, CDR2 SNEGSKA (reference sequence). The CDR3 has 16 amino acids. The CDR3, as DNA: TGCAGTGCTAGAGATCCGGGACAGATAGCCAAAAACATTCAGTACTTC. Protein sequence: CSARDPGQIAKNIQYF.

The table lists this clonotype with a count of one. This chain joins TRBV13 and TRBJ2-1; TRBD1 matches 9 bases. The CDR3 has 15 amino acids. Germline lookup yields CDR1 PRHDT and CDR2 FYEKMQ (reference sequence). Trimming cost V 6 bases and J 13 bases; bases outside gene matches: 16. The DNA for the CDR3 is TGTGCCAGCAGTTATCGGGGACAGGGAGAAGAGACCCAGTTCTTC. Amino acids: CASSYRGQGEETQFF.

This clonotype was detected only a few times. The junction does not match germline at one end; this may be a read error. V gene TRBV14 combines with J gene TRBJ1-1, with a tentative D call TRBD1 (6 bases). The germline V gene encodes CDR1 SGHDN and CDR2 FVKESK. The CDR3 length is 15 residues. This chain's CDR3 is CANSPFRGGLTEAFF. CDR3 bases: TGTGCCAACAGCCCTTTCCGGGGGGGGCTCACTGAAGCTTTCTTT.

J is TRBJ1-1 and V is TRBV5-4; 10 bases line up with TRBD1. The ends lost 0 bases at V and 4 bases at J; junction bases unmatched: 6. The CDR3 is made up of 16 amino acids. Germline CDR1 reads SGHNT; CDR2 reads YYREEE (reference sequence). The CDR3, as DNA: TGTGCCAGCAGCTTGGACGGGCGGACAGGGGGCACTGAAGCTTTCTTT. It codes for CASSLDGRTGGTEAFF. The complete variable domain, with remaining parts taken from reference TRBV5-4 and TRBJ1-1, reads ETGVTQSPTHLIKTRGQQVTLRCSSQSGHNTVSWYQQALGQGPQFIFQYYREEENGRGNFPPRFSGLQFPNYSSELNVNALELDDSALYLCASSLDGRTGGTEAFFGQGTRLTVV.

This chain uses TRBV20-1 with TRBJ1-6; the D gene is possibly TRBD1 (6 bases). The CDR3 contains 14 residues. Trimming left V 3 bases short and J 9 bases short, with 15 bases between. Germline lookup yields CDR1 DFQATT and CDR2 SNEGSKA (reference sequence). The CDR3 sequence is CSASPTGRSSPLHF. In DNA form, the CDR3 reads TGCAGTGCTAGCCCGACAGGTAGAAGTTCACCCCTCCACTTT.

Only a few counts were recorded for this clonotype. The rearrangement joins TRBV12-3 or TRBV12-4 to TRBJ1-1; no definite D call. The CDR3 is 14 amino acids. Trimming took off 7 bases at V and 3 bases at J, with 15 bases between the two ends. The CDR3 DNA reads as TGTGCCAGCACCTTGAGGAGTGTCGACACTGAAGCTTTCTTT. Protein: CASTLRSVDTEAFF.

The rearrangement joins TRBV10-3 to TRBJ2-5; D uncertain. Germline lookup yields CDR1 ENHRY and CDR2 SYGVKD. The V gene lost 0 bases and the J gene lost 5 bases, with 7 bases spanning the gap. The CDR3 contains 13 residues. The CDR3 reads CAISESNPETQYF. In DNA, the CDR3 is TGTGCCATCAGTGAGTCGAACCCCGAGACCCAGTACTTC.

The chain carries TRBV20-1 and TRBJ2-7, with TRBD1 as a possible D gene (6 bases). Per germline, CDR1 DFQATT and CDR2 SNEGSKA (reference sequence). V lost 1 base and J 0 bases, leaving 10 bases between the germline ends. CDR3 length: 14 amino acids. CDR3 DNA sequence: TGCAGTGCTAGAGCCAGGGGAGTCTCCTACGAGCAGTACTTC. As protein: CSARARGVSYEQYF.

CDR3 sequence reads: CADRGGDSPLHF. The CDR3 DNA follows: TGTGCCGACCGGGGAGGTGATTCACCCCTCCACTTT. The gene calls are TRBV24-1 and TRBJ1-6; D is undetermined. This CDR3 is 12 amino acids long. V was pared by 12 bases and J by 8 bases, with 13 bases between. Germline V gene lookup returns CDR1 KGHDR and CDR2 SFDVKD.